The 3 T cell receptor beta chains given below trace back to one sample, sequenced in a study of neoadjuvant nivolumab and ipilimumab in lung cancer. Clones were read by immunoSEQ multiplex PCR, and TCRdb kept only the in-frame ones, dropping some. The sample includes about 33,000 clones, about 92% seen only once; the top ten take approximately 2.2%. The source was peripheral blood, collected after neoadjuvant nivolumab, alone or with ipilimumab, at or shortly before surgery. All receptors come from an adult with non-small cell lung cancer.

The gene calls are TRBV9 and TRBJ1-3, with D possibly matching TRBD1 (5 bases). Trimming cost V 4 bases and J 8 bases, with 19 bases left between them. The length of the CDR3 is 15 residues. CDR1 and CDR2 from the germline V gene are SGDLS and YYNGEE. The CDR3 loop reads CASSPITQGGHTIYF. The CDR3 bases are TGTGCCAGCAGCCCTATCACCCAGGGAGGCCACACCATATATTTT.

The V call is TRBV5-5, the J call TRBJ2-7; no definite D call. This CDR3 has 13 residues. Germline V gene data show CDR1 as SGHKS and CDR2 as YYEKEE (reference sequence). Trimming pared 3 bases from V and 0 bases from J, leaving 7 bases between. The CDR3 reads CASSWTASYEQYF. CDR3 nucleotide sequence: TGTGCCAGCAGCTGGACGGCCTCCTACGAGCAGTACTTC.

J is TRBJ1-1 and V is TRBV5-1, with D tentatively TRBD1 (6 bases). The germline V gene encodes CDR1 SGHRS and CDR2 YFSETQ. Between the trimmed V and J ends, which lost 0 bases and 0 bases, there was a span of 12 bases. The CDR3 is made up of 16 amino acids. The CDR3 sequence is CASSLEPGTLNTEAFF. As DNA, the CDR3 is TGCGCCAGCAGCTTGGAGCCCGGGACACTGAACACTGAAGCTTTCTTT.